These T cell receptor beta chains were read from a single sample in a study of blood T cells in healthy people across ages. One entry per CDR3 protein results from TCRdb running MiXCR on the 5' RACE reads. The sample comprises some 670,000 distinct CDR3 sequences, about 50% of which are singletons, and around an eighth rests with the top ten. Sequenced material: blood. The receptors here all came from a woman of 80 years or more in good health. CDR3s include the opening cysteine and the closing phenylalanine or tryptophan. Expanded clones are given a class, and other clones once, few, many or no size at all.

clone_size v_call cdr3_aa
NA TRBV28 CASSLSSGGLNEQYF
NA TRBV12-3/TRBV12-4 CASSLHGRSGPKNIQYF
many TRBV14 CASSQANYEWGSYEQYF
few TRBV12-3/TRBV12-4 CASRQSREGGYTF
many TRBV7-2 CASSVGSTYNEQFF
many TRBV20-1 CSAYRAGVTDTQYF
NA TRBV5-1 CASRGYATNEKLFF
NA TRBV27 CASSARTGGDTGELFF
NA TRBV29-1 CSVEQGRTEAFF
NA TRBV20-1 CSAPDLGPSSADTQYF
NA TRBV5-1 CASSSRSSYNEQYF
many TRBV3-1 CASSLQGPYEQYF
many TRBV5-6 CASSLVSSGGETQYF
once TRBV18 CASSPDSQQFF
NA TRBV7-2 CASSLQPSGEKLFF
many TRBV28 CASSLGDRGPYEQYF
many TRBV3-1 CASSPRVGGQETQYF
NA TRBV4-1 CASSQGQGQPHEQYF
many TRBV28 CASRRLAASSEQYF
NA TRBV6-6 CASSYVELSDTQYF
NA TRBV9 CASSDSQGGPLYEQYF
NA TRBV20-1 CSADGTHATNEKLFF
NA TRBV7-2 CASSFRGTSGVFPGELFF
NA TRBV7-9 CASSLSAEGALHF
NA TRBV6-2/TRBV6-3 CASRPAGVNTDTQYF
many TRBV7-2 CASSLAQRAEQFF
few TRBV3-1 CASSQVSSGGAATQYF
NA TRBV2 CASSEAGHKAHYGYTF
NA TRBV15 CATSRSGLINQPQHF
NA TRBV10-3 CAISGGQSSEQFF
NA TRBV20-1 CSATGISPGAFF
few TRBV5-1 CASSLTTAGDEKLFF
NA TRBV10-3 CAIRAGLAGRGEQFF
NA TRBV2 CASRGDQTGELFF
many TRBV3-1 CASSQLQENSPLHF
few TRBV20-1 CCARGLPVSETQYF
NA TRBV6-6 CASSFQGSDGNTIYF
NA TRBV7-8 CASSRGGSQETQYF
NA TRBV12-3/TRBV12-4 CASSPRGSGNTIYF
NA TRBV6-6 CASSSIQVTTEQYF
few TRBV3-1 CASSQNRGSNTGELFF
NA TRBV6-2/TRBV6-3 CASSYRAPRETYEQYF
NA TRBV18 CASSPAWQFYGYTF